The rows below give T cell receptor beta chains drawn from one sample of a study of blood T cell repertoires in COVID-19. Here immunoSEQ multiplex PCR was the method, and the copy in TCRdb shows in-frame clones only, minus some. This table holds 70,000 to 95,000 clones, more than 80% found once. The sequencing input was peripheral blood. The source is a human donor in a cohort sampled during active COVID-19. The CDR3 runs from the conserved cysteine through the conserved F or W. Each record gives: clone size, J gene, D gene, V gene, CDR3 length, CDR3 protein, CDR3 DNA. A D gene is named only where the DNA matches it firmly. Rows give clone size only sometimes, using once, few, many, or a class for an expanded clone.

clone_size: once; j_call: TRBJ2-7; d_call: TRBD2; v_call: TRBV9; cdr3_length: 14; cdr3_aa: CASSPASGGYEQYF; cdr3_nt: TGTGCCAGCAGCCCCGCTAGCGGGGGCTACGAGCAGTACTTC
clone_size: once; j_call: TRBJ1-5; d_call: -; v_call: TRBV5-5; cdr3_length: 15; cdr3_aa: CASSLGHLESQPQHF; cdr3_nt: TGTGCCAGCAGCTTGGGGCACCTAGAATCACAGCCCCAGCATTTT
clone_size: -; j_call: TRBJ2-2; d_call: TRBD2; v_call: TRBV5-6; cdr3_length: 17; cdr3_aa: CASSLALSGGGTGELFF; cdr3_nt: TGTGCCAGCAGCTTGGCCCTCAGCGGGGGGGGCACCGGGGAGCTGTTTTTT
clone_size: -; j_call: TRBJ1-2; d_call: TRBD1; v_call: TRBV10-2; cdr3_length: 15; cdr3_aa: CASTNPGQSTYGYTF; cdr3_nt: TGCGCCAGCACCAACCCGGGACAGAGCACCTATGGCTACACCTTC
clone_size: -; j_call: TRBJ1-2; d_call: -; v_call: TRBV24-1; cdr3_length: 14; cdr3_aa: CATSDLNIPYGYTF; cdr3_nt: TGTGCCACCAGTGATTTGAACATTCCTTATGGCTACACCTTC
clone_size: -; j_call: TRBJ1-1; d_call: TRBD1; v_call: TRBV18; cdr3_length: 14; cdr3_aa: CASSLGTGNTEAFF; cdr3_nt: TGTGCCAGCTCACTCGGGACAGGGAACACTGAAGCTTTCTTT
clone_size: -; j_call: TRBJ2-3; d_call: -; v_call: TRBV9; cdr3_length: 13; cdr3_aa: CASSVDGLDTQYF; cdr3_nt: TGTGCCAGCAGCGTAGATGGGCTAGATACGCAGTATTTT
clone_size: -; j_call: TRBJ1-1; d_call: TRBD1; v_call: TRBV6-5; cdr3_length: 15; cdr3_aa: CASSKAGGWYTEAFF; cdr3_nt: TGTGCCAGCAGTAAGGCAGGGGGTTGGTACACTGAAGCTTTCTTT
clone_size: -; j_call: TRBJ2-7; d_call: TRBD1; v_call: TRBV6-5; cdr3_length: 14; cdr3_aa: CASSYGTGLYEQYF; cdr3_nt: TGTGCCAGCAGTTACGGGACAGGGCTCTACGAGCAGTACTTC
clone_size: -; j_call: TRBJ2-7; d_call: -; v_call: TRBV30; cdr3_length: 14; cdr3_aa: CAWSVGGVGYEQYF; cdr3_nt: TGTGCCTGGAGTGTAGGAGGGGTGGGCTACGAGCAGTACTTC
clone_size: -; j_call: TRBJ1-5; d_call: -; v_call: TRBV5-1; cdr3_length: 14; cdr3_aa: CASSLGAGDQPQHF; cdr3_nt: TGCGCCAGCAGCTTGGGGGCAGGGGATCAGCCCCAGCATTTT
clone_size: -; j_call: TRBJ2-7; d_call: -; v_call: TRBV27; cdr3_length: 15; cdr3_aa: CASSLSPGGHYEQYF; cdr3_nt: TGTGCCAGCAGTTTATCGCCCGGGGGTCACTACGAGCAGTACTTC
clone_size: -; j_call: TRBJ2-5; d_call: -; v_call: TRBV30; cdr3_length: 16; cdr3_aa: CAWRVWGSGNQETQYF; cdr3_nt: TGTGCCTGGAGGGTCTGGGGTAGCGGTAATCAAGAGACCCAGTACTTC
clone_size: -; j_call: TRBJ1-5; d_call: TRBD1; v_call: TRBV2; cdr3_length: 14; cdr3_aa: CASRGQTRNQPQHF; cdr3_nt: TGTGCCAGCAGGGGACAGACTCGGAATCAGCCCCAGCATTTT
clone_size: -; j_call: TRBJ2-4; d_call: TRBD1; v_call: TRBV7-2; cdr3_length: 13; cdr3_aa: CASSTDRGNIQYF; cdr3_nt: TGTGCCAGCAGCACCGACAGGGGAAACATTCAGTACTTC
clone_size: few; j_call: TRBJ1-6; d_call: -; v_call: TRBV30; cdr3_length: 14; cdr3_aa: CAWSVLLGGSPLHF; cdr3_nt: TGTGCCTGGAGTGTACTCCTCGGGGGGTCACCCCTCCACTTT
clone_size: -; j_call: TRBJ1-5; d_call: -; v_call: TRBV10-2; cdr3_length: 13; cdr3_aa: CASSESEGGPQHF; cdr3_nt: TGCGCCAGCAGTGAGTCGGAGGGAGGGCCCCAGCATTTT
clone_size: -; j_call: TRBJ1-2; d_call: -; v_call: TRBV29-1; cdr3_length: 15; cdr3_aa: CSVEGGDGRLYGYTF; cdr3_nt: TGCAGCGTTGAAGGGGGGGACGGCCGACTCTATGGCTACACCTTC
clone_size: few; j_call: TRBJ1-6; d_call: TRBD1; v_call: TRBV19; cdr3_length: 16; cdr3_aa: CASTDRQGSYNSPLHF; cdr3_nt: TGTGCCAGTACCGATCGACAGGGGTCGTATAATTCACCCCTCCACTTT
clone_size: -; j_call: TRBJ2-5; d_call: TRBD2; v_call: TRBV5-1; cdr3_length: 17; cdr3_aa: CASSFWSSGGYQETQYF; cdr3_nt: TGCGCCAGCAGCTTTTGGTCTAGCGGGGGGTACCAAGAGACCCAGTACTTC
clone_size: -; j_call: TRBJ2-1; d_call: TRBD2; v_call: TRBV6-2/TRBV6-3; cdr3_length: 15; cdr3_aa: CASSSTSGTGNEQFF; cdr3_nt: TGTGCCAGCAGTTCGACTAGCGGGACAGGAAATGAGCAGTTCTTC
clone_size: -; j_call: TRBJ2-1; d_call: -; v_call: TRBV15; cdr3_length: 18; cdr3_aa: CATSRDTVTGSSYNEQFF; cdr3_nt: TGTGCCACCAGCAGAGATACCGTTACGGGGAGCTCCTACAATGAGCAGTTCTTC
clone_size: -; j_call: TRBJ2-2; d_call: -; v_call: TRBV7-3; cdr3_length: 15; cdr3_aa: CASSQTAGADGELFF; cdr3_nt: TGTGCCAGCAGCCAAACGGCGGGGGCGGACGGGGAGCTGTTTTTT
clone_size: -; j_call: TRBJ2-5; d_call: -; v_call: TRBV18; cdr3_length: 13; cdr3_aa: CASSMTVQETQYF; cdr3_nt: TGTGCCAGCTCAATGACAGTCCAAGAGACCCAGTACTTC
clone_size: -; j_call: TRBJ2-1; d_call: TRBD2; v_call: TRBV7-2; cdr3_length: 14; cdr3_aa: CASSGGGSYNEQFF; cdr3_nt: TGTGCCAGCAGCGGCGGGGGCTCCTACAATGAGCAGTTCTTC
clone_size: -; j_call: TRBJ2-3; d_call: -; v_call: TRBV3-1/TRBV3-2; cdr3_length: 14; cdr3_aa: CASSPGLTTDTQYF; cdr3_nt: TGTGCCAGCAGCCCCGGACTCACCACAGATACGCAGTATTTT
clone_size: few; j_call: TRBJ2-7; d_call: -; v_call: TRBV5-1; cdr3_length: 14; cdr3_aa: CASSFAGGSYEQYF; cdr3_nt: TGCGCCAGCAGCTTCGCCGGGGGCTCCTACGAGCAGTACTTC
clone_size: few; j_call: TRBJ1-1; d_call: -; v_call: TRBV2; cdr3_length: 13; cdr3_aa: CASSGDTNTEAFF; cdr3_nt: TGTGCCAGCAGTGGAGACACGAACACTGAAGCTTTCTTT
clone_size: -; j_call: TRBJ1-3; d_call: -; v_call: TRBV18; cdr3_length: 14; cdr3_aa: CASSPRGLLNTIYF; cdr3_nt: TGTGCCAGCTCACCACGGGGCCTCTTAAACACCATATATTTT
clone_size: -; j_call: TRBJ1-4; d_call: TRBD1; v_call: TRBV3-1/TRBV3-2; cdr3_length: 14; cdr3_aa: CASSLRQGEGRLFF; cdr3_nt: TGTGCCAGCAGCCTCCGACAGGGCGAAGGGCGGCTGTTTTTT